These 25 T cell receptor beta chains were sequenced from one sample in a study of shared clonotypes between healthy human individuals (dated by TCRdb to about 2020). Receptors were amplified or captured by the immunoSEQ multiplex PCR assay. The clones in this table, taken by TCRdb from immuneACCESS, are in-frame only. Not every clone is retained; where verified, under half of the shortfall comes from an unresolved V gene, and the cause of the rest is unknown. The sample table contains about 680,000 clones; only one count was recorded for 73% of them. Around 2% of the sample is taken by the ten largest. Sequencing input: memory CD4+ T cells sorted from blood. Explained via the paper, the cell subset or site label denotes: CD45RA-negative fraction. The source of these receptors is a woman between 25 and 40 years old in good health.

The chain links TRBV4-1 to TRBJ1-3; D ambiguous. Per germline, CDR1 MGHRA and CDR2 YSYEKL. V dropped 0 bases and J dropped 1 base, with 10 bases sitting between them. This CDR3 region has 16 residues. The CDR3 DNA follows: TGCGCCAGCAGCCAAGAGAGGAGGAGGTCTGGAAACACCATATATTTT. Translated: CASSQERRRSGNTIYF.

Points on this clone: This specimen includes other DNA sequences encoding the same CDR3. The V gene is TRBV25-1, the J gene TRBJ2-3; D gene unclear. The CDR3 is 11 residues long. V gave up 3 bases and J gave up 3 bases, with 1 base separating them. The germline gives CDR1 MGHDK, CDR2 SYGVNS. The CDR3 loop is CASSDTDTQYF. In DNA form, the CDR3 reads TGTGCCAGCAGTGATACAGATACGCAGTATTTT.

This clone was counted a few times. The V gene is TRBV28, the J gene TRBJ2-1; D perhaps matches TRBD2 (5 bases). Germline assignment: CDR1 MDHEN and CDR2 SYDVKM. Trimming took 5 bases from V and 12 from J, leaving 11 bases between them. The CDR3 has 11 amino acids. The CDR3 nucleotides read TGTGCCAGCAGTGAGGGAAGACGGCAGTTCTTC. This gives the protein CASSEGRRQFF. The whole variable domain, filled in from reference TRBV28 and TRBJ2-1, reads DVKVTQSSRYLVKRTGEKVFLECVQDMDHENMFWYRQDPGLGLRLIYFSYDVKMKEKGDIPEGYSVSREKKERFSLILESASTNQTSMYLCASSEGRRQFFGPGTRLTVL.

The chain uses TRBV5-1 and TRBJ2-5, with unresolved D. Trimming removed 0 bases at V and 3 bases at J, with 12 bases between. The CDR3 runs to 15 residues. Per the germline V gene, CDR1 is SGHRS and CDR2 is YFSETQ. The CDR3 sequence is CASSLGSAEKETQYF. For the CDR3, the DNA is TGCGCCAGCAGCTTGGGTTCGGCGGAGAAAGAGACCCAGTACTTC.

The chain uses TRBV7-9 and TRBJ2-7; no clear D. This CDR3 contains 11 residues. V was cut by 3 bases and J by 4 bases, with 4 bases left in between. Per germline, CDR1 SEHNR and CDR2 FQNEAQ (reference sequence). The CDR3 nucleotides read TGTGCCAGCAGCTTCATGTACGAGCAGTACTTC. Its protein product is CASSFMYEQYF.

The V call is TRBV7-2, the J call TRBJ2-5; tentatively, D is TRBD2 (5 bases). V was pared by 4 bases and J by 1 base, with 16 bases between. Germline values: CDR1 SGHTA, CDR2 FQGNSA. The CDR3 has 16 residues. This CDR3 is CASSWPSARVQETQYF. CDR3 DNA: TGTGCCAGCAGCTGGCCAAGTGCGCGGGTCCAAGAGACCCAGTACTTC.

This rearrangement joins TRBV15 to TRBJ1-5; no firm D call. This CDR3 spans 13 amino acids. Germline CDR1 is LNHNV and CDR2 is YYDKDF (reference sequence). V dropped 3 bases and J dropped 7 bases, with 10 bases sitting between them. This chain's CDR3 is CATSRDGGQPQHF. The CDR3 DNA reads as TGTGCCACCAGCAGGGACGGTGGCCAGCCCCAGCATTTT.

This clone was counted only a few times. In the same sample, other DNA sequences code for this CDR3. The chain couples TRBV5-1 to TRBJ2-2; tentatively, D is TRBD2 (6 bases). Between the trimmed V and J ends, which lost 0 bases and 7 bases, there was a span of 10 bases. The germline gives CDR1 SGHRS, CDR2 YFSETQ. The CDR3 loop spans 14 amino acids. The CDR3 here is CASSLVGEDGELFF. The CDR3 DNA follows: TGCGCCAGCAGCTTGGTTGGGGAGGACGGGGAGCTGTTTTTT.

This clone was found a few times. V usage is TRBV2 and J usage is TRBJ1-4; no firm D call. Germline V lookup: CDR1 SNHLY, CDR2 FYNNEI. V was clipped by 2 bases and J by 7 bases, with 14 bases between them. This CDR3 is 15 amino acids long. The DNA of the CDR3 is TGTGCCAGCAGTGAATTTGGGGTTCAAGGTGAAAAACTGTTTTTT. Residues: CASSEFGVQGEKLFF.

With regard to this clone: Other DNA sequences in this specimen translate into the identical CDR3. The genes are TRBV28 and TRBJ2-7; D is unresolved. V dropped 7 bases and J dropped 4 bases, with 8 bases sitting between them. This CDR3 spans 11 amino acids. Germline V gives CDR1 MDHEN, CDR2 SYDVKM. Here the CDR3 reads CASTSRYEQYF. The CDR3, as DNA: TGTGCCAGCACCAGTAGGTACGAGCAGTACTTC.

The table lists this clone with a count of one. The CDR3 DNA sequence: TGTGCCAGCAGTTTGACCAACACCGGGGAGCTGTTTTTT. Translation: CASSLTNTGELFF. This chain uses TRBV28 with TRBJ2-2; D gene ambiguous. Germline CDR1 reads MDHEN; CDR2 reads SYDVKM. V was shortened by 3 bases and J by 2 bases, with 4 bases between the two germline ends. This CDR3 region has 13 residues.

The chain carries TRBV13 and TRBJ2-3; no clear D. V was clipped by 5 bases and J by 6 bases, with 12 bases between them. The germline V gene encodes CDR1 PRHDT and CDR2 FYEKMQ (reference sequence). This CDR3 has 13 residues. The CDR3 region has the DNA TGTGCCAGCAGCCTCCACAACACGGATACGCAGTATTTT. It is translated as CASSLHNTDTQYF.

The gene calls are TRBV2 and TRBJ2-1; possibly TRBD1 for D (6 bases). CDR3 length: 14 amino acids. Between the trimmed V and J ends, which lost 4 bases and 4 bases, there was a span of 11 bases. Germline assignment: CDR1 SNHLY and CDR2 FYNNEI. CDR3 coding DNA: TGTGCCAGCAGTGCCCGCACAGGGTACAATGAGCAGTTCTTC. Amino acid sequence: CASSARTGYNEQFF. Combining the CDR3 with reference TRBV2 and TRBJ2-1 gives the whole variable domain EPEVTQTPSHQVTQMGQEVILRCVPISNHLYFYWYRQILGQKVEFLVSFYNNEISEKSEIFDDQFSVERPDGSNFTLKIRSTKLEDSAMYFCASSARTGYNEQFFGPGTRLTVL.

The CDR3 here is CASVSGTASSYEQYF. CDR3 in DNA: TGTGCCAGCGTATCGGGCACCGCCTCCTCCTACGAGCAGTACTTC. The chain uses TRBV28 and TRBJ2-7; D not resolved. The CDR3 sequence is 15 residues long. Deletions cut 8 bases from V and 0 bases from J, with 17 bases between. Per the germline V gene, CDR1 is MDHEN and CDR2 is SYDVKM.

This chain uses TRBV6-5 with TRBJ2-1; either TRBD1 or TRBD2 may fit D (7 bases each). The CDR3 runs 14 residues. Germline CDR1 reads MNHEY; CDR2 reads SVGAGI. Trimming stripped 7 bases from V and 7 bases from J, with 17 bases between. CDR3: CASTPGGRANEQFF. The DNA for the CDR3 is TGTGCCAGCACCCCAGGGGGGAGGGCAAATGAGCAGTTCTTC.

The chain uses TRBV5-5 and TRBJ2-6; possible D gene TRBD1, 5 bases. Per the germline V gene, CDR1 is SGHKS and CDR2 is YYEKEE (reference sequence). Trimming took off 0 bases at V and 2 bases at J, with 6 bases between the two ends. This CDR3 spans 15 amino acids. The CDR3 nucleotides are TGTGCCAGCAGCTTGGTGACAGCTGGGGCCAACGTCCTGACTTTC. As protein: CASSLVTAGANVLTF.

The chain is built from TRBV19 and TRBJ2-1, with 9 bases that match TRBD2. Germline values: CDR1 LNHDA, CDR2 SQIVND (reference sequence). Unmatched junction bases numbered 6, after V lost 7 bases and J lost 5 bases. This CDR3 spans 14 amino acids. This CDR3 is CASTSGRLNNEQFF. In nucleotides, the CDR3 is TGTGCCAGTACAAGCGGGAGGCTTAACAATGAGCAGTTCTTC.

The chain uses TRBV5-1 and TRBJ1-1; D gene uncertain. The V end was cut by 0 bases, the J end by 3 bases, with 9 bases between. Germline V gives CDR1 SGHRS, CDR2 YFSETQ. This CDR3 region has 14 residues. The CDR3 DNA reads TGCGCCAGCAGCTTGGATTGGGTCGACACTGAAGCTTTCTTT. Amino acids: CASSLDWVDTEAFF.

The CDR3, as DNA: TGCAGCGTTGGGGGCACGGGGTCAGATACGCAGTATTTT. It is translated as CSVGGTGSDTQYF. The J gene is TRBJ2-3, the V gene TRBV29-1; D might be TRBD1 or TRBD2, each matching 5 bases. The CDR3 is 13 amino acids. Germline V gives CDR1 SQVTM, CDR2 ANQGSEA. V shed 4 bases and J shed 4 bases, with 12 bases lying between them.

V gene TRBV6-1 combines with J gene TRBJ2-7, with 7 positions matching TRBD1. This CDR3 contains 14 residues. V shed 3 bases, J shed 5 bases, and the junction held 7 bases outside the gene matches. CDR1 MNHNS and CDR2 SASEGT come from the germline V gene. The CDR3: CASSDWDSPHEQYF. CDR3 DNA sequence: TGTGCCAGCAGTGATTGGGACAGTCCCCACGAGCAGTACTTC.

The rearrangement links TRBV19 to TRBJ1-5, with D hard to call. V shed 5 bases and J shed 3 bases, with 11 bases lying between them. The CDR3 has 14 amino acids. Germline loops: CDR1 LNHDA, CDR2 SQIVND (reference sequence). The CDR3 sequence is CASSPRSDNQPQHF. CDR3 nucleotide sequence: TGTGCCAGTAGTCCACGATCCGACAATCAGCCCCAGCATTTT.

This clone was counted many times. The chain has TRBV30 and TRBJ2-7, with a tentative D call TRBD2 (5 bases). Germline loops: CDR1 GTSNPN, CDR2 SVGIG (reference sequence). Trimming took off 3 bases at V and 0 bases at J, with 15 bases between the two ends. This CDR3 spans 15 amino acids. CDR3: CAWSAGGYGSYEQYF. The CDR3 DNA is TGTGCCTGGAGCGCCGGAGGATACGGCTCCTACGAGCAGTACTTC.

The CDR3 is CASSIYGSHQNYGYTF. The CDR3 DNA reads TGTGCCAGCAGTATATACGGAAGCCACCAGAACTATGGCTACACCTTC. This sequence joins TRBV5-4 and TRBJ1-2; D not certain. Germline V gene sequence: CDR1 SGHNT, CDR2 YYREEE (reference sequence). The CDR3 has 16 amino acids. Trimming cost V 5 bases and J 2 bases, with 19 bases left between them.

The V gene is TRBV7-9, the J gene TRBJ2-3; D gene ambiguous. Trimming stripped 5 bases from V and 2 bases from J, with 8 bases between. CDR1 SEHNR and CDR2 FQNEAQ come from the germline V gene (reference sequence). The length of the CDR3 is 13 residues. The DNA of the CDR3 is TGTGCCAGCAGCACCTGGACCACAGATACGCAGTATTTT. This codes for CASSTWTTDTQYF.

This clone was counted between two and nine times. This chain links TRBV4-2 with TRBJ2-1; D remains unclear. Germline CDR1 reads LGHNA; CDR2 reads YNFKEQ. Trimming shortened V by 0 bases and J by 9 bases, and 9 bases separated the two germline ends. The CDR3 extends over 13 amino acids. The CDR3 sequence: CASSQDGKGEQFF. CDR3 DNA: TGTGCCAGCAGCCAAGATGGGAAAGGTGAGCAGTTCTTC.